This T cell receptor beta chain derives from a study of T-cell reconstitution after alpha-beta-depleted transplantation in children. Study-wide results and caveats: After one year, T-cell counts and TCRbeta diversity mostly came from new T cells.

As to this clonotype: Its matching antigen is unknown. A much more abundant neighbour one base away suggests this may be a read error.

Using unique molecular identifiers, the investigators prepared the TCRbeta library. MiXCR was run by TCRdb on the PCR reads, yielding one entry per CDR3 protein. The table includes over 150,000 distinct CDR3 sequences, 11% detected once. The material was PBMCs, obtained before TCRalphabeta/CD19-depleted stem cell transplant. This TCR was recovered from a boy younger than 10 with acute myeloid leukemia, due to receive a stem cell transplant.

The CDR3 region is CASCFGILDNEQFF. In DNA, the CDR3 is TGTGCCAGCTGCTTCGGTATTCTTGACAATGAGCAGTTCTTC. The rearrangement links TRBV11-1 to TRBJ2-1; no clear D. The CDR3 runs to 14 residues. Germline V CDR1 and CDR2: SGHAT, FQDESV (reference sequence).